Reported below is one T cell receptor (beta chain). What it binds is not known. CDR1 and CDR2 from the germline V gene are SGHRS and YFSETQ. This CDR3 is 14 amino acids long. V lost 7 bases to trimming and J lost 9 bases, with 22 bases between them. The data stem from a study of glioma-infiltrating T cells. TCR alpha and beta CDR3 regions were amplified from RNA using iRepertoire nested multiplex PCR. Input was roughly 95-400 ng of tissue mRNA or PBMC total RNA. TCRdb independently ran MiXCR on the multiplex PCR reads; one entry per CDR3 protein. The table includes tens of thousands of distinct CDR3 sequences, roughly 39% detected once. Broader study findings: CDR3 overlap between tissue and blood was very small.

The rearrangement joins TRBV5-1 to TRBJ2-5, with D perhaps matching TRBD2 (5 bases). The sequence derives from a human donor with low-grade glioma or glioblastoma, undergoing nonglioma brain surgery, or in good health (not recorded which). The sample consisted of glioma tissue, nonneoplastic brain tissue, or PBMCs (not recorded which). CDR3 loop: CASSPLAAERAQYF. The DNA for the CDR3 is TGCGCCAGCTCCCCTTTGGCAGCGGAGAGGGCCCAGTACTTC.